The clone carrying this TCR beta chain was counted a few times. Sample-barcoded 5' priming and a J-beta primer mix drove a second PCR of roughly 6 to 12 cycles. Each CDR3 protein is one row after TCRdb ran MiXCR on the 5' RACE reads. In the table there are hundreds of thousands of distinct CDR3 sequences, 40% to 50% of which are singletons. The CDR3 runs 15 residues. V was pared by 5 bases and J by 3 bases, with 11 bases between. Germline V lookup: CDR1 MNHEY, CDR2 SVGEGT. This entry belongs to a study of blood T cells in healthy people across ages. The sequencing sample was made of blood. This sequence originates from a man aged 55 to 69 in good health. The V and J genes are TRBV6-2 or TRBV6-3 and TRBJ1-6, with D hard to call. The CDR3 is CASSNGRVYNSPLHF. The CDR3, as DNA: TGTGCCAGCAGTAACGGACGGGTCTATAATTCACCCCTCCACTTT.